One and the same sample provided the 32 T cell receptor beta chains below, sequenced in a study of blood T cell repertoires in COVID-19. Profiling relied on immunoSEQ multiplex PCR, and the TCRdb table lists in-frame clones only, not all of them. Here the sample spans tens of thousands of clones, roughly 90% being singletons. Sequencing was performed on peripheral blood. These receptors were obtained from a man in his fifties or sixties with active COVID-19.

The CDR3 region is CASSQDSRSQPLHF. In DNA form, the CDR3 reads TGTGCCAGCAGCCAAGATAGCAGAAGTCAACCCCTCCACTTT. The V call is TRBV14, the J call TRBJ1-6; D not resolved. The CDR3 runs to 14 residues. Germline V gene sequence: CDR1 SGHDN, CDR2 FVKESK. The V end lost 0 bases, the J end lost 12 bases, and 12 bases lay between the germline ends.

V gene TRBV5-1 combines with J gene TRBJ2-5; 9 bases are a match to TRBD1. This CDR3 contains 17 residues. CDR1 and CDR2 (germline): SGHRS, YFSETQ. V gave up 0 bases and J gave up 5 bases; unmatched junction bases: 11. The CDR3 nucleotides read TGCGCCAGCAGCTTGGCCCCGGGACAGGGATGGTGGGAGACCCAGTACTTC. Encoded protein: CASSLAPGQGWWETQYF.

The chain carries TRBV12-3 or TRBV12-4 and TRBJ1-2; TRBD1 is a possible D gene (5 bases). The CDR3 covers 13 residues. Deletions cut 5 bases from V and 2 bases from J, with 9 bases between. CDR3 bases: TGTGCCAGCAGTCGCGGGGGGAACTATGGCTACACCTTC. It yields the protein CASSRGGNYGYTF.

This chain links TRBV6-5 with TRBJ1-6; D remains unclear. This CDR3 comprises 15 residues. V lost 0 bases, J lost 5 bases, and 8 bases lay in between. The germline V gene encodes CDR1 MNHEY and CDR2 SVGAGI. The DNA of the CDR3 is TGTGCCAGCAGTTACTCCGCAGTACATAATTCACCCCTCCACTTT. Amino acids: CASSYSAVHNSPLHF.

The V and J genes are TRBV28 and TRBJ2-7; D may be TRBD1 (5 bases). CDR1 and CDR2 (germline): MDHEN, SYDVKM. V lost 4 bases and J lost 2, with 12 bases in between. The CDR3 spans 14 residues. The CDR3 loop is CASSSADRAYEQYF. The CDR3 DNA follows: TGTGCCAGCAGTTCCGCTGACAGAGCCTACGAGCAGTACTTC.

This chain connects TRBV19 to TRBJ2-7, with 7 bases identical to TRBD1. The V gene's germline CDR1 is LNHDA and CDR2 SQIVND (reference sequence). J lost 4 bases, V lost 10 bases, and 13 bases had no gene match. This CDR3 region has 14 residues. Written as DNA, the CDR3 is TGTGCCACCCGAAAGGGGGACAGTCGATACGAGCAGTACTTC. Its translation: CATRKGDSRYEQYF.

This clone occurred once. V usage is TRBV7-2 and J usage is TRBJ2-3; tentatively, D is TRBD2 (6 bases). Trimming removed 5 bases from V and 6 bases from J, with 12 bases in between. The CDR3 is 13 residues long. Germline V gives CDR1 SGHTA, CDR2 FQGNSA. CDR3 in amino acids: CASSPRRVDTQYF. CDR3 coding DNA: TGTGCCAGCAGCCCTCGGAGGGTGGATACGCAGTATTTT. The complete variable domain, with remaining parts taken from reference TRBV7-2 and TRBJ2-3, reads GAGVSQSPSNKVTEKGKDVELRCDPISGHTALYWYRQSLGQGLEFLIYFQGNSAPDKSGLPSDRFSAERTGGSVSTLTIQRTQQEDSAVYLCASSPRRVDTQYFGPGTRLTVL.

The chain couples TRBV30 to TRBJ1-5; D is unresolved. The CDR3 is 15 residues long. V gave up 2 bases and J gave up 0 bases, with 11 bases separating them. CDR1 is GTSNPN, CDR2 SVGIG, per germline (reference sequence). The CDR3 DNA reads TGTGCCTGGAGTTCATCGGGTTATAGCAATCAGCCCCAGCATTTT. Translation: CAWSSSGYSNQPQHF.

Regarding this clone: The sample holds other DNA sequences that translate to the same CDR3. The gene calls are TRBV2 and TRBJ2-2, with D tentatively TRBD1 (6 bases). The germline V gene has CDR1 SNHLY and CDR2 FYNNEI. V was trimmed by 8 bases and J by 2 bases, leaving 9 bases between them. CDR3 length equals 13 residues. CDR3: CASETGNTGELFF. The CDR3 DNA follows: TGTGCCAGCGAGACAGGAAACACCGGGGAGCTGTTTTTT.

CDR3 sequence reads: CASSPSGGFSYEQYF. The DNA of the CDR3 is TGTGCCAGCAGCCCTAGCGGGGGGTTCTCCTACGAGCAGTACTTC. This chain links TRBV7-2 with TRBJ2-7, with 11 bases matching TRBD2. CDR1 is SGHTA, CDR2 FQGNSA, per germline. The V gene end was trimmed by 5 bases and the J gene end by 0 bases; junction bases not matched to a gene: 3. There are 15 residues in the CDR3.

J is TRBJ2-1 and V is TRBV4-3; maybe TRBD1 (6 bases). V lost 2 bases, J lost 7 bases, and 15 bases lay in between. This CDR3 has 15 residues. Germline V CDR1 and CDR2: LGHNA, YSLEER. CDR3 in DNA: TGCGCCAGCAGCCAATACCCTGGACAGCAGAATGAGCAGTTCTTC. Translated: CASSQYPGQQNEQFF.

J is TRBJ2-5 and V is TRBV14, with TRBD1 matching over 7 bases. Germline-derived CDR1 and CDR2 are SGHDN and FVKESK. J gave up 4 bases and V 5 bases, and 16 bases lay outside the gene matches. The CDR3 sequence is 17 residues long. CDR3 DNA: TGTGCCAGCAGCGAACGGACAGGAACGGTAGTTACAGAGACCCAGTACTTC. It yields the protein CASSERTGTVVTETQYF.

The rearrangement links TRBV5-1 to TRBJ1-4; tentatively, D is TRBD1 (5 bases). The CDR3 is made up of 13 amino acids. Deletions cut 5 bases from V and 4 bases from J, with 9 bases between. The germline V gene encodes CDR1 SGHRS and CDR2 YFSETQ. The chain's CDR3 is CASRTDFNEKLFF. DNA of the CDR3: TGCGCCAGCAGGACAGATTTTAATGAAAAACTGTTTTTT.

Regarding this clone: Relative to the germline gene, one junction end is altered; a read error may explain this. The J gene is TRBJ2-7, the V gene TRBV3-1 (or the pseudogene TRBV3-2); 11 bases align to TRBD2. Looked up from germline, CDR1 is LGHDT and CDR2 is YNNKEL (reference sequence). The CDR3 covers 12 residues. The CDR3 protein is CASSPGTSGASF. CDR3 DNA sequence: TGTGCCAGCAGTCCCGGGACTAGCGGCGCCTCCTTC.

This chain links TRBV11-2 with TRBJ2-1; 7 bases line up with TRBD1. The CDR3 has 15 amino acids. V was pared by 0 bases and J by 5 bases, with 4 bases of the junction left unmatched. Germline CDR1 SGHAT, CDR2 FQNNGV. The CDR3 bases are TGTGCCAGCAGCTTAGAGGGACAGCCACACAATGAGCAGTTCTTC. This sequence encodes CASSLEGQPHNEQFF.

V and J are TRBV7-9 and TRBJ1-1, with 7 nucleotides matching TRBD1. This CDR3 has 15 amino acids. V was clipped by 6 bases and J by 1 base; unmatched bases: 8. Germline CDR1 is SEHNR and CDR2 is FQNEAQ (reference sequence). The CDR3 nucleotides are TGTGCCAGCAGGCCCCGGGACAGATCGAACACTGAAGCTTTCTTT. Translation gives CASRPRDRSNTEAFF.

The chain is built from TRBV15 and TRBJ1-5; 7 bases are shared with TRBD1. J was trimmed by 4 bases and V by 0 bases; bases with no gene match: 12. The CDR3 is made up of 18 amino acids. CDR1 and CDR2 (germline): LNHNV, YYDKDF (reference sequence). In DNA form, the CDR3 reads TGTGCCACCAGCAGAGATTCGGCCACAGGGGTCGGAAATCAGCCCCAGCATTTT. Amino acids: CATSRDSATGVGNQPQHF.

This chain uses TRBV6-5 with TRBJ2-7; a weak D match, TRBD1 (5 bases). CDR3 length: 13 amino acids. Germline CDR1 and CDR2: MNHEY and SVGAGI. V lost 7 bases, J lost 0 bases, and 10 bases lay in between. CDR3 region: CASNRQGSYEQYF. The DNA of the CDR3 is TGTGCCAGCAATAGGCAGGGCTCCTACGAGCAGTACTTC.

This clone turned up a few times. This sequence joins TRBV19 and TRBJ1-6, with 10 bases lining up with TRBD1. The CDR3 covers 16 residues. CDR1 is LNHDA, CDR2 SQIVND, per germline (reference sequence). J lost 7 bases, V lost 4 bases, and 7 bases had no gene match. Here the CDR3 reads CASSRGQGLSNSPLHF. The CDR3 DNA follows: TGTGCCAGTAGTAGGGGACAGGGGCTTTCGAATTCACCCCTCCACTTT.

J is TRBJ2-4 and V is TRBV2; D might be TRBD1 (5 bases). CDR3 size: 14 residues. Germline CDR1 and CDR2: SNHLY and FYNNEI. Trimming shortened V by 3 bases and J by 2 bases, and 8 bases separated the two germline ends. CDR3 sequence reads: CASSDRATKNIQYF. CDR3 coding DNA: TGTGCCAGCAGTGACAGGGCAACCAAAAACATTCAGTACTTC.

The chain is built from TRBV5-1 and TRBJ2-2; 10 bases fit TRBD2. This CDR3 contains 15 residues. The V gene end was trimmed by 6 bases and the J gene end by 7 bases; junction bases not matched to a gene: 9. CDR1 is SGHRS, CDR2 YFSETQ, per germline. The chain's CDR3 is CASTSGGASGGELFF. CDR3 nucleotides: TGCGCCAGCACCAGCGGGGGGGCTAGCGGCGGGGAGCTGTTTTTT.

This chain links TRBV28 with TRBJ1-6; D ambiguous. Trimming removed 5 bases at V and 9 bases at J, with 11 bases between. The CDR3 runs to 13 residues. Germline assignment: CDR1 MDHEN and CDR2 SYDVKM. The CDR3: CASSPSHLSPLHF. The CDR3 nucleotides read TGTGCCAGCAGTCCATCACACCTTTCACCCCTCCACTTT.

This rearrangement joins TRBV5-1 to TRBJ1-3; D not resolved. The CDR3 sequence is 11 residues long. V lost 9 bases, J lost 4 bases, and 8 bases lay in between. Germline V gives CDR1 SGHRS, CDR2 YFSETQ. The CDR3 sequence: CATRQGNTIYF. CDR3 bases: TGCGCCACCCGTCAGGGAAACACCATATATTTT.

This sequence joins TRBV6-2 or TRBV6-3 and TRBJ2-1, with D possibly matching TRBD2 (5 bases). Deletions cut 0 bases from V and 10 bases from J, with 13 bases between. Per the germline V gene, CDR1 is MNHEY and CDR2 is SVGEGT. The CDR3 sequence is 14 residues long. The DNA of the CDR3 is TGTGCCAGCAGTTACTCGATCGGAGGCGCGGAGCAGTTCTTC. Its translation is CASSYSIGGAEQFF.

The rearrangement uses TRBV4-2 and TRBJ1-1; TRBD1 matches at 7 bases. The V gene end was trimmed by 3 bases and the J gene end by 1 base; junction bases not matched to a gene: 11. The CDR3 has 17 amino acids. Germline values: CDR1 LGHNA, CDR2 YNFKEQ. CDR3 in DNA: TGTGCCAGCAGCCAGTTAGGGACAGCGTCCCAGAACACTGAAGCTTTCTTT. Its protein is CASSQLGTASQNTEAFF.

The rearrangement links TRBV19 to TRBJ1-5; 10 positions agree with TRBD1. Germline V CDR1 and CDR2: LNHDA, SQIVND (reference sequence). V lost 4 bases and J lost 3; bases outside the gene matches: 6. The CDR3 covers 16 residues. Here the CDR3 DNA reads TGTGCCAGTAGTAAGACAGGGGGCCGTCTCAATCAGCCCCAGCATTTT. Translating gives CASSKTGGRLNQPQHF.

V gene TRBV3-1 (or the pseudogene TRBV3-2) combines with J gene TRBJ1-4, with 7 bases aligning to TRBD1. CDR3 size: 13 residues. V dropped 4 bases and J dropped 7; count of bases not matched to a gene: 3. In germline, CDR1 is LGHDT, CDR2 YNNKEL (reference sequence). Here the CDR3 reads CASSRQGGEKLFF. CDR3 bases: TGTGCCAGCAGCCGACAGGGAGGTGAAAAACTGTTTTTT.

The genes are TRBV10-3 and TRBJ1-6; 9 bases align to TRBD1. This CDR3 comprises 14 residues. Trimming at V came to 7 bases and at J to 9 bases, leaving 7 bases not matched to a gene. Germline CDR1 reads ENHRY; CDR2 reads SYGVKD. The CDR3 sequence: CAIKRTGESSPLHF. The CDR3 nucleotides are TGTGCCATCAAGAGGACAGGGGAGAGTTCACCCCTCCACTTT.

The gene calls are TRBV6-5 and TRBJ1-2; tentatively, D is TRBD1 (5 bases). V lost 6 bases and J lost 2, with 13 bases in between. Germline-derived CDR1 and CDR2 are MNHEY and SVGAGI. The CDR3 runs 14 residues. In DNA, the CDR3 is TGTGCCAGCAGCCCCTGGGGGGAAAACTATGGCTACACCTTC. Amino acids: CASSPWGENYGYTF.

The J gene is TRBJ1-2, the V gene TRBV6-5; no clear D gene. Germline CDR1 reads MNHEY; CDR2 reads SVGAGI. The length of the CDR3 is 15 residues. Trimming took 8 bases from V and 0 from J, leaving 16 bases between them. The CDR3 spells CASLLEQSANYGYTF. The CDR3 DNA follows: TGTGCCAGCCTATTGGAGCAGTCAGCTAACTATGGCTACACCTTC.

The chain has TRBV19 and TRBJ1-5, with 9 positions matching TRBD1. The V segment lost 6 bases and the J segment 0 bases; nucleotides outside the gene matches: 9. CDR1 and CDR2 from the germline V gene are LNHDA and SQIVND (reference sequence). This CDR3 has 17 residues. CDR3 sequence: CASRDGTGKISNQPQHF. CDR3 sequence (DNA): TGTGCCAGTAGAGATGGGACAGGGAAAATTAGCAATCAGCCCCAGCATTTT.

The chain has TRBV30 and TRBJ1-5; D might be TRBD1 (6 bases). The germline gives CDR1 GTSNPN, CDR2 SVGIG (reference sequence). The germline V and J ends were trimmed by 3 bases and 1 base, with 10 bases remaining between them. There are 14 residues in the CDR3. This CDR3 reads CAWSHRVSNQPQHF. The DNA of the CDR3 is TGTGCCTGGAGCCACAGGGTGAGCAATCAGCCCCAGCATTTT.